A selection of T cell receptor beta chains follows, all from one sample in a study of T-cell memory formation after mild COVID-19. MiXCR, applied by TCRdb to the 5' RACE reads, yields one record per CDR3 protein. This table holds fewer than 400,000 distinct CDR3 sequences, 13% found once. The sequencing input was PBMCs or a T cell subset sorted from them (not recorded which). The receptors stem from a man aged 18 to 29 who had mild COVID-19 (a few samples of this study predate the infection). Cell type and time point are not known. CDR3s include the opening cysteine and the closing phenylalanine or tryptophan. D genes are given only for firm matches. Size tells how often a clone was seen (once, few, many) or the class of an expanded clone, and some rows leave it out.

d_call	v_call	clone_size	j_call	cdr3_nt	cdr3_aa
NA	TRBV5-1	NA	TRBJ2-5	TGCGCCAGCAGATTATCATCTACTCAAGAGACCCAGTACTTC	CASRLSSTQETQYF
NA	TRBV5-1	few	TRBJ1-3	TGCGCCAGCAGCTGGGGAGATATACCCTCTGGAAACACCATATATTTT	CASSWGDIPSGNTIYF
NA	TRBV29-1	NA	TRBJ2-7	TGCAGCGTTTCGGACACCCTCCGCTACGAGCAGTACTTC	CSVSDTLRYEQYF
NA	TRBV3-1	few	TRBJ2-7	TGTGCCAGCAGCCAATTAGACCGCGAGCAGTACTTC	CASSQLDREQYF
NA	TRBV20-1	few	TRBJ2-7	TGCAGTGCTAGAGCGCGGGACCCCTCCAGGCGAGAGCAGTACTTC	CSARARDPSRREQYF
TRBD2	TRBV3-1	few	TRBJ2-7	TGTGCCAGCAGCCAAGATAGCGGGAGGGCCGAGCAGTACTTC	CASSQDSGRAEQYF
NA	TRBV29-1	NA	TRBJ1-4	TGCAGCGTTGCCGAGGACAGCTCAAAACTGTTTTTT	CSVAEDSSKLFF
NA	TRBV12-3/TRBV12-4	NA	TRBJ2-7	TGTGCCAGCAGTCCAGGTGGACCTAACTCGTACGAGCAGTACTTC	CASSPGGPNSYEQYF
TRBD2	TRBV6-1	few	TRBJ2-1	TGTGCCAGCAGCCGTGGGGGACTAGCGGGGGTGGCCTACAATGAGCAGTTCTTC	CASSRGGLAGVAYNEQFF
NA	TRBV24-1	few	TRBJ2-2	TGTGCCACCAGTGGAACAGGGACGTACACCGGGGAGCTGTTTTTT	CATSGTGTYTGELFF
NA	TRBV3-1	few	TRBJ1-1	TGTGCCAGCGAGGCACTGGGTACTGAAGCTTTCTTT	CASEALGTEAFF
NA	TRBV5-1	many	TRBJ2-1	TGCGCCAGCAGCTCCCAGGGTCGCCAGTTCTTC	CASSSQGRQFF
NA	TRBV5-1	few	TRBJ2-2	TGCGCCAGCAACTTGGATGGGGGGCCGGTGAACACCGGGGAGCTGTTTTTT	CASNLDGGPVNTGELFF
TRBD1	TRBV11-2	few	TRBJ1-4	TGTGCCAGCAGCTCGTCGGGACAGAGGAATGAAAAACTGTTTTTT	CASSSSGQRNEKLFF
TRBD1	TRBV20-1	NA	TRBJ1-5	TGCAGTGCTAGAGCCGCCGGGACAGGGCCCAATCAGCCCCAGCATTTT	CSARAAGTGPNQPQHF
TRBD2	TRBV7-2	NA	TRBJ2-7	TGTGCCAGCAGCTTTTTGGGGGGGGGAACCTACGAGCAGTACTTC	CASSFLGGGTYEQYF